The source of this T cell receptor beta chain is a study of T cell repertoires in cytomegalovirus infection. Study as a whole: Recently identified HLA-C-restricted CMV epitopes were used, and well-studied HLA-B-restricted CMV epitopes were used as well. Shared public TCR beta signatures pointed to both CMV infection and a matching HLA type.

Overall study results and limits: Cumulated frequencies of public TCR beta families served to identify carriers of CMV plus the relevant HLA. Clonotype analysis showed dominance of the ex vivo response by HLA-C-restricted CMV-specific TCR beta clonotypes.

This CDR3 spans 17 amino acids. With V trimmed by 5 bases and J by 4 bases, 13 bases remained unmatched. Germline V lookup: CDR1 SGHVS, CDR2 FQNEAQ. As for this clonotype: The antigen is not known.

MiXCR was run by TCRdb on the reads, yielding one entry per CDR3 protein. The table has about 60,000 distinct CDR3 sequences, about 18% seen once. This clonotype was sampled from a human donor in good health (CMV status not recorded). Some clones in this sample may be carry-over from other donors' samples. The input for sequencing was CD8+ T cells from cultured PBMCs, taken from culture after CMV antigen stimulation. This chain links TRBV7-8 with TRBJ2-3; 9 positions match TRBD2. Written as DNA, the CDR3 is TGTGCCAGCAGCCTCTTTAGCGGGAGACCCGGGCCAGATACGCAGTATTTT. Residues: CASSLFSGRPGPDTQYF.